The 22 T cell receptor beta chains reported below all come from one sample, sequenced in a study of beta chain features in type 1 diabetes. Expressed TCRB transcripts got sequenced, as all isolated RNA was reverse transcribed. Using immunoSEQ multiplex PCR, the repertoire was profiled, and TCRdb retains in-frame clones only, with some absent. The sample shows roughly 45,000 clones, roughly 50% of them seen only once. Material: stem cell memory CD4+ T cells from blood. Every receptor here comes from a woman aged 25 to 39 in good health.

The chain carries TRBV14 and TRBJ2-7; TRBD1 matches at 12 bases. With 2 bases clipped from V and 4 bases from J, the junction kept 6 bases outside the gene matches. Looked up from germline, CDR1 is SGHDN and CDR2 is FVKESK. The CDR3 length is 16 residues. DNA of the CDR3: TGTGCCAGCAGCCAAACACCGGGACAGGGGGCTTACGAGCAGTACTTC. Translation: CASSQTPGQGAYEQYF.

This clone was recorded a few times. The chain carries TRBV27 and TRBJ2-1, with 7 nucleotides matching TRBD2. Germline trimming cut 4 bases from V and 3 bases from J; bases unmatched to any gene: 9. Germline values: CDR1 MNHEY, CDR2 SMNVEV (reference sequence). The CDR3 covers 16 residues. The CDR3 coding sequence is TGTGCCAGCAGTTCCTCGGGACGGGGGGTCTACAATGAGCAGTTCTTC. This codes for CASSSSGRGVYNEQFF.

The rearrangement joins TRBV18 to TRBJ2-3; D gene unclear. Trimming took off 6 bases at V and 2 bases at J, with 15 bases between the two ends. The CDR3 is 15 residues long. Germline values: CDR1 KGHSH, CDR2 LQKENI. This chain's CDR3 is CASSPNKANTDTQYF. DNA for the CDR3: TGTGCCAGCTCGCCCAACAAAGCGAACACAGATACGCAGTATTTT.

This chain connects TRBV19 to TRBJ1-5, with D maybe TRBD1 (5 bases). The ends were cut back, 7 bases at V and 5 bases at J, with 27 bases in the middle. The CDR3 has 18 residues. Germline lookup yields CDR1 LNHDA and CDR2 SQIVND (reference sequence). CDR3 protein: CASTGGGAGLKGYQPQHF. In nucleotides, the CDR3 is TGTGCCAGTACCGGCGGTGGAGCAGGGCTAAAAGGTTATCAGCCCCAGCATTTT.

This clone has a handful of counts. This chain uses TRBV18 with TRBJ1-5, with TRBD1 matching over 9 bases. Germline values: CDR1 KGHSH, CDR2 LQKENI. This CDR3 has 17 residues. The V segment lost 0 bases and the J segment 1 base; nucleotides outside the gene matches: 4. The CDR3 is CASSPPDRGLSNQPQHF. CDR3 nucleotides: TGTGCCAGCTCACCACCGGACAGGGGATTGAGCAATCAGCCCCAGCATTTT.

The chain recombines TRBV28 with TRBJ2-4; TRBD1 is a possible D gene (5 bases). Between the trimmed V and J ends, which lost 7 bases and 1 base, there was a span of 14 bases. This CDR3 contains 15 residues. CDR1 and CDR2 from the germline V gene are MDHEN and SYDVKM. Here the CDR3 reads CASTAAGMAKNIQYF. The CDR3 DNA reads TGTGCCAGCACGGCGGCAGGGATGGCCAAAAACATTCAGTACTTC.

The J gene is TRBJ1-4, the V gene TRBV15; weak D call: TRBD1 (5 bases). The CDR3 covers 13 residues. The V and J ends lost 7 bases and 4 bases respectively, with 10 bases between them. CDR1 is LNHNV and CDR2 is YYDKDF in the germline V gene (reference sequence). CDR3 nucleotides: TGTGCCACCATCAAGACAGATAATGAAAAACTGTTTTTT. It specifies CATIKTDNEKLFF.

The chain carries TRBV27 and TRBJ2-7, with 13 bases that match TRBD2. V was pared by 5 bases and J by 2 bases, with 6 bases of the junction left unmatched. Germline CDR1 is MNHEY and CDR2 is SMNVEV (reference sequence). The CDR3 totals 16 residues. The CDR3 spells CASSDGLAGATYEQYF. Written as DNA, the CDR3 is TGTGCCAGCAGTGACGGACTAGCGGGAGCCACCTACGAGCAGTACTTC.

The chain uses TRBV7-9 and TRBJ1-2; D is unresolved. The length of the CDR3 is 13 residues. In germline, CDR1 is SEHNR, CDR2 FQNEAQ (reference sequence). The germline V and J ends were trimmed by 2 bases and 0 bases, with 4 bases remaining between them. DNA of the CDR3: TGTGCCAGCAGCTTATCGGCTAACTATGGCTACACCTTC. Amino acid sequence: CASSLSANYGYTF.

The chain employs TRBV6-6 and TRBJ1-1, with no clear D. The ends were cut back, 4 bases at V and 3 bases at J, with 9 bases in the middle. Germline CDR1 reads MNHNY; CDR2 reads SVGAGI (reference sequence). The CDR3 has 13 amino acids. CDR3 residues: CASSFGLDTEAFF. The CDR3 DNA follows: TGTGCCAGCAGTTTCGGTCTGGACACTGAAGCTTTCTTT.

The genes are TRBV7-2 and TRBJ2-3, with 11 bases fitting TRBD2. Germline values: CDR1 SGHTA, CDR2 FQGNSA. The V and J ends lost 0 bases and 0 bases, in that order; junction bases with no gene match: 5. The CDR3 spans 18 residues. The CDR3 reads CASSLARVAGGSTDTQYF. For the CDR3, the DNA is TGTGCCAGCAGCTTAGCGCGGGTAGCGGGAGGGAGCACAGATACGCAGTATTTT.

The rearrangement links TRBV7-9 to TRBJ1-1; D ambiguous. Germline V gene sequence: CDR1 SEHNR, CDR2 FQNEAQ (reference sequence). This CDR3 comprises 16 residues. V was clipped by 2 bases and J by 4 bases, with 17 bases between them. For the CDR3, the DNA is TGTGCCAGCAGCTTATTGGCGTGGGCGGAGGGCACTGAAGCTTTCTTT. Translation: CASSLLAWAEGTEAFF.

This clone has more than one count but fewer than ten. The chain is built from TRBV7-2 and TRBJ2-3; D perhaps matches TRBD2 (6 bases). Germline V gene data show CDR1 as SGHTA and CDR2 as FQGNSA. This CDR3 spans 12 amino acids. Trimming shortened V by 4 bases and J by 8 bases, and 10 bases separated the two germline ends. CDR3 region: CASSYKAGTQYF. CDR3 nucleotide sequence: TGTGCCAGCAGCTATAAAGCGGGTACGCAGTATTTT.

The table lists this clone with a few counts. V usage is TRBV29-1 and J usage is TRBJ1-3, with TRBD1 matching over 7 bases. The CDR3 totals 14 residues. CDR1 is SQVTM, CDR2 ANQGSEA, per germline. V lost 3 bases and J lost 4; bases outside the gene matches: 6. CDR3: CSVDRQGLGNTIYF. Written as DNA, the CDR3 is TGCAGCGTTGACCGACAGGGACTCGGAAACACCATATATTTT. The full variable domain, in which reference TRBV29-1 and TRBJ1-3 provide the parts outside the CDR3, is SAVISQKPSRDICQRGTSLTIQCQVDSQVTMMFWYRQQPGQSLTLIATANQGSEATYESGFVIDKFPISRPNLTFSTLTVSNMSPEDSSIYLCSVDRQGLGNTIYFGEGSWLTVV.

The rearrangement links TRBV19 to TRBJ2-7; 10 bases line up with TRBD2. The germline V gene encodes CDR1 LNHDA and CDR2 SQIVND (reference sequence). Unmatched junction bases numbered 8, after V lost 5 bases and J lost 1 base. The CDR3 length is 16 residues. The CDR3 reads CASSHLAGAFSYEQYF. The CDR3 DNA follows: TGTGCCAGTAGTCATCTAGCGGGAGCGTTTTCCTACGAGCAGTACTTC.

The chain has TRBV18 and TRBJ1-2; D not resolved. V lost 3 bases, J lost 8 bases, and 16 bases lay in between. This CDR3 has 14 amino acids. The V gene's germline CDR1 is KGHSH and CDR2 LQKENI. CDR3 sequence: CASSPGVGGGGYTF. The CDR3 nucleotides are TGTGCCAGCTCACCTGGGGTGGGAGGCGGCGGCTACACCTTC.

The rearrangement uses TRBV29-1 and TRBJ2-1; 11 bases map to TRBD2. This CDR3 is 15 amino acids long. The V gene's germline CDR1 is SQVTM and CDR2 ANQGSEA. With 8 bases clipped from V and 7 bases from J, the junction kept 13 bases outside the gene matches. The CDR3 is CSILRGTSGLNEQFF. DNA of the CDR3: TGCAGCATACTAAGGGGGACTAGCGGCTTGAATGAGCAGTTCTTC.

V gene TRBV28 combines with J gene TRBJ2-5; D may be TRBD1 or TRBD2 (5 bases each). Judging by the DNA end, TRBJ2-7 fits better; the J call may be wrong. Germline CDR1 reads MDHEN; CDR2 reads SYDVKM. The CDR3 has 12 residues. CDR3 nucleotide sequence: TGTGCCACTAAAATTGGGGGCTACGAGCAGTACTTC. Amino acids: CATKIGGYEQYF.

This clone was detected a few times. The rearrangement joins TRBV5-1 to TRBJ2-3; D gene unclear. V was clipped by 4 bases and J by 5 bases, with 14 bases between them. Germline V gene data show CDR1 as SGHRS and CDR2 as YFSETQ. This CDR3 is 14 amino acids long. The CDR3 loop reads CASSPRTDKDTQYF. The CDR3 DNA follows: TGCGCCAGCAGCCCGAGAACAGATAAAGATACGCAGTATTTT.

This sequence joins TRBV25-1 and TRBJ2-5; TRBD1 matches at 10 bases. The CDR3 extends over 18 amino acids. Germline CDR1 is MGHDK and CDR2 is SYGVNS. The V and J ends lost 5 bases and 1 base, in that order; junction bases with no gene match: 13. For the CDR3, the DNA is TGTGCCAGCAGTCGTACCGGGACAGGGGTCATCCGCCAAGAGACCCAGTACTTC. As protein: CASSRTGTGVIRQETQYF.

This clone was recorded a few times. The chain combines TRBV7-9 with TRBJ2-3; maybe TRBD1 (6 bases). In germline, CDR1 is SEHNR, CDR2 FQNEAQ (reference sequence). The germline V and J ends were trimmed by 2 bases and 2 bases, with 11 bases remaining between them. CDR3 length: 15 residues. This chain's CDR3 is CASSLWSGVTDTQYF. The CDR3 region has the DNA TGTGCCAGCAGCTTATGGTCAGGGGTCACAGATACGCAGTATTTT.

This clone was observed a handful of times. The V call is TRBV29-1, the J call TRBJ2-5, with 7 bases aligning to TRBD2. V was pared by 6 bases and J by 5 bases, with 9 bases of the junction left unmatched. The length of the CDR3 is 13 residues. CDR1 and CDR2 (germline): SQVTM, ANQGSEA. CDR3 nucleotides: TGCAGCGTGACGCATTGGGGGGGTGAGACCCAGTACTTC. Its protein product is CSVTHWGGETQYF.